This T cell receptor beta chain was documented in a study of blood T cells in healthy people across ages. Findings of the study overall: Calculation of diversity from one million T cells yielded estimates considered to be underestimates. Unsorted PBMC input precluded a conclusive naive versus antigen-experienced comparison.

Points on this clonotype: Its antigen is undetermined.

The CDR3 is made up of 14 amino acids. V was pared by 5 bases and J by 5 bases, with 7 bases of the junction left unmatched. The germline V gene has CDR1 SEHNR and CDR2 FQNEAQ (reference sequence). Sample-barcoded 5' priming and a J-beta primer mix drove a second PCR of roughly 6 to 12 cycles. From the 5' RACE reads, TCRdb called clonotypes with MiXCR, one entry per CDR3 protein. Counted here are some 710,000 distinct CDR3 sequences, about a fifth occurring once; the ten biggest clones make up less than 25%. The TCR was taken from a man aged 70-80 years in good health. The sequencing sample was made of blood. The chain carries TRBV7-9 and TRBJ2-5; 8 bases map to TRBD1. The CDR3 sequence: CASSMTGVGETQYF. Written as DNA, the CDR3 is TGTGCCAGCAGCATGACAGGGGTCGGGGAGACCCAGTACTTC.